The sequence of this T cell receptor beta chain was determined in a study of T-cell memory formation after mild COVID-19. Turning to the study itself: Largely, TCR clusters stayed within a single donor. Study-wide results and caveats: Among clones contracting day 15 to 85, CD4/CD8 was balanced, whereas later expanders leaned CD4+.

With regard to this clonotype: The antigen remains undetermined.

Germline CDR1 LGHNA, CDR2 YSLEER. The CDR3 is made up of 15 amino acids. Employing constant-segment primers, 5'RACE generated TCR alpha and TCR beta cDNA libraries bearing sample barcodes and UMIs. MiXCR, run by TCRdb on the 5' RACE reads, gives a single entry per CDR3 protein. The profile shows roughly 600,000 distinct CDR3 sequences, roughly 18% of them singletons. The source material was PBMCs or a T cell subset sorted from them (not recorded which). The receptor comes from an adult woman who had mild COVID-19 (a few samples of this study predate the infection). Cell type and time point are not known. This chain uses TRBV4-3 with TRBJ2-1; 7 bases are a match to TRBD2. The assigned J gene may be wrong: the sequence end matches TRBJ2-5 better. Here the CDR3 DNA reads TGCGCCAGCAGCCAAGATTCCGGGGGGTGGGAGACCCAGTACTTC. Its translation is CASSQDSGGWETQYF.